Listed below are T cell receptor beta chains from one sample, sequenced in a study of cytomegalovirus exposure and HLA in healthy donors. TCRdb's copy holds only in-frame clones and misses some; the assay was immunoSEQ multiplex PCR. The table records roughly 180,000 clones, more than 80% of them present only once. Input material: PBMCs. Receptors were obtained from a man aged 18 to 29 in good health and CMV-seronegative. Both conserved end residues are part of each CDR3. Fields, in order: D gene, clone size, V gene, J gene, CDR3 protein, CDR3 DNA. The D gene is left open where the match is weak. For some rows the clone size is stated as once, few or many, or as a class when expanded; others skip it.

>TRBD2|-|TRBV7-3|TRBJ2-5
CASSLGLAAQETQYF
TGTGCCAGCAGCTTAGGACTAGCGGCCCAAGAGACCCAGTACTTC
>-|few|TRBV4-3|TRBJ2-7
CASSQDLPYYEQYF
TGCGCCAGCAGCCAAGATCTACCCTACTACGAGCAGTACTTC
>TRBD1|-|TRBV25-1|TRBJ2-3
CASSDPGQGSTDTQYF
TGTGCCAGCAGTGATCCGGGACAGGGGAGCACAGATACGCAGTATTTT
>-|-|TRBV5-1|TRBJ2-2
CASSLKDRDTGELFF
TGCGCCAGCAGCTTGAAGGACAGAGACACCGGGGAGCTGTTTTTT
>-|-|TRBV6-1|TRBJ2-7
CASGPVYEQYF
TGTGCCAGCGGCCCTGTCTACGAGCAGTACTTC
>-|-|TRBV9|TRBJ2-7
CASSPGDEQYF
TGTGCCAGCAGCCCCGGGGACGAGCAGTACTTC
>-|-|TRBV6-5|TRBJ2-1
CASSYFGGAVDEQFF
TGTGCCAGCAGTTACTTTGGCGGGGCCGTTGATGAGCAGTTCTTC
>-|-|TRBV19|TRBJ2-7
CASSPTGETYEQYF
TGTGCCAGTAGTCCGACGGGGGAAACCTACGAGCAGTACTTC
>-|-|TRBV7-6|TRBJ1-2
CASSLGTDGYTF
TGTGCCAGCAGCTTAGGGACTGATGGCTACACCTTC
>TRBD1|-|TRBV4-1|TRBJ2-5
CASSQADRGGQETQYF
TGCGCCAGCAGCCAAGCTGACAGGGGTGGACAAGAGACCCAGTACTTC
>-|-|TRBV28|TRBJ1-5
CASISGWSMQPQHF
TGTGCCAGCATCTCAGGGTGGTCGATGCAGCCCCAGCATTTT
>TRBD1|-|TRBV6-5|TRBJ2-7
CASSITGVPYEQYF
TGTGCCAGCAGTATTACAGGGGTCCCCTACGAGCAGTACTTC
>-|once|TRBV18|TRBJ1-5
CASSEDSPNQPQHF
TGTGCCAGCTCAGAGGACAGTCCCAATCAGCCCCAGCATTTT
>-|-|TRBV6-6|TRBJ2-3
CASSAGLTSTDTQYF
TGTGCCAGCAGTGCGGGACTCACTAGCACAGATACGCAGTATTTT
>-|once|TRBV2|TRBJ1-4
CASKMVTANEKLFF
TGTGCCAGCAAGATGGTAACCGCGAATGAAAAACTGTTTTTT
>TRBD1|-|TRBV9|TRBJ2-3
CASSVGTGVADTQYF
TGTGCCAGCAGCGTAGGGACAGGGGTCGCAGATACGCAGTATTTT
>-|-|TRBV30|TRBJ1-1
CAWSARDKGLTEAFF
TGTGCCTGGAGTGCACGGGACAAAGGGCTGACTGAAGCTTTCTTT
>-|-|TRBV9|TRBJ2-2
CASSVRAGELFF
TGTGCCAGCAGCGTTCGCGCCGGGGAGCTGTTTTTT
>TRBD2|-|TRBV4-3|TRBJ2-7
CASSQVSSGSTLYF
TGCGCCAGCAGCCAAGTATCTAGCGGGAGCACACTGTACTTC
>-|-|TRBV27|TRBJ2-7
CASSTSGPSYEQYF
TGTGCCAGCAGTACCTCAGGGCCCTCCTACGAGCAGTACTTC
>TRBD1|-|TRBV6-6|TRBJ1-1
CASTTGAAAFF
TGTGCCAGCACCACAGGGGCCGCAGCTTTCTTT
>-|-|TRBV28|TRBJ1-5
CASSWAGAGKREQHF
TGTGCCAGCAGTTGGGCGGGGGCAGGGAAACGAGAACAGCATTTT
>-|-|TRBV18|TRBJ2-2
CASSPPLTGELFF
TGTGCCAGCTCACCACCACTGACCGGGGAGCTGTTTTTT
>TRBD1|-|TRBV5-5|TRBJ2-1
CASSLGQGERRGQFF
TGTGCCAGCAGCTTGGGGCAGGGGGAACGCAGGGGGCAGTTCTTC
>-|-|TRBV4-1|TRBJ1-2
CASSQQRRNYGYTF
TGCGCCAGCAGCCAACAAAGGAGGAACTATGGCTACACCTTC
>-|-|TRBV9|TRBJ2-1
CASSTSGYSYNEQFF
TGTGCCAGCAGCACCAGCGGTTACTCCTACAATGAGCAGTTCTTC
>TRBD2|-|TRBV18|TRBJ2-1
CASSRTASITGTSFTYNEQFF
TGTGCCAGCTCTCGGACCGCGTCGATAACCGGGACTAGTTTTACCTACAATGAGCAGTTCTTC
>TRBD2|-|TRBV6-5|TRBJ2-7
CASRYPRQGGMDEQYF
TGTGCCAGCAGATACCCCCGGCAGGGAGGGATGGACGAGCAGTACTTC
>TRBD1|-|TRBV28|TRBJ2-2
CASSERDRGPTGELFF
TGTGCCAGCAGTGAAAGGGACAGGGGGCCCACCGGGGAGCTGTTTTTT
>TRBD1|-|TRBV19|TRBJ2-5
CASSIDRSTGEETQYF
TGTGCCAGTAGTATAGACCGATCGACAGGGGAAGAGACCCAGTACTTC
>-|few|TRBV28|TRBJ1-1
CASSPGRNTEAFF
TGTGCCAGCAGCCCTGGGAGGAACACTGAAGCTTTCTTT
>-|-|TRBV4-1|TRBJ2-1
CASSQTQGFYNNEQFF
TGCGCCAGCAGCCAAACACAGGGCTTTTACAACAATGAGCAGTTCTTC
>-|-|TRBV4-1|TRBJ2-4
CASSQVRSLAKNIQYF
TGCGCCAGCAGCCAAGTGCGTAGCCTAGCCAAAAACATTCAGTACTTC
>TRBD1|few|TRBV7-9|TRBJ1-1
CASSLGQGVLLGDEAFF
TGTGCCAGCAGCTTGGGGCAGGGGGTGCTCTTGGGGGATGAAGCTTTCTTT
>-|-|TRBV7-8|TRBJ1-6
CASSFSQGSPLHF
TGTGCCAGCAGCTTTTCCCAGGGTTCACCCCTCCACTTT
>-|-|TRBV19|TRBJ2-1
CATTPGAVEQFF
TGTGCCACCACCCCGGGAGCTGTGGAGCAGTTCTTC
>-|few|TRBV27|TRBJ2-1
CASKEGDEQFF
TGTGCCAGCAAAGAGGGAGATGAGCAGTTCTTC
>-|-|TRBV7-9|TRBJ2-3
CASSLDSVDTQYF
TGTGCCAGCAGCTTAGATAGTGTAGATACGCAGTATTTT
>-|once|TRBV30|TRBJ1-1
CAWSPHTGKNTEAFF
TGTGCCTGGAGCCCACACACAGGGAAGAACACTGAAGCTTTCTTT
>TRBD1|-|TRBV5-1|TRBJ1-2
CASSSGTGELRGYGYTF
TGCGCCAGCAGCTCCGGGACAGGGGAACTTAGAGGCTATGGCTACACCTTC
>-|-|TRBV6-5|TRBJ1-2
CASSYEARGGYTF
TGTGCCAGCAGTTATGAGGCCCGCGGTGGCTACACCTTC